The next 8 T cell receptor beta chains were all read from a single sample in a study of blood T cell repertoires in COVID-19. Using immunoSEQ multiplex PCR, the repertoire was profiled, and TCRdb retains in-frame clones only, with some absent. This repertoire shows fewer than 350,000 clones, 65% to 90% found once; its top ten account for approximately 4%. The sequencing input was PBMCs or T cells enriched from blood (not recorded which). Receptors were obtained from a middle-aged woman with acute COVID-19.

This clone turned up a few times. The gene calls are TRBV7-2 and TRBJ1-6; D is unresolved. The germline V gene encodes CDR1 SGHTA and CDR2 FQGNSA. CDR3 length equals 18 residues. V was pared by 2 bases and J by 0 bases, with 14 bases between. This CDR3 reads CASSLLSVPSSYNSPLHF. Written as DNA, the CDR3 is TGTGCCAGCAGCTTACTTTCGGTTCCGAGCTCCTATAATTCACCCCTCCACTTT.

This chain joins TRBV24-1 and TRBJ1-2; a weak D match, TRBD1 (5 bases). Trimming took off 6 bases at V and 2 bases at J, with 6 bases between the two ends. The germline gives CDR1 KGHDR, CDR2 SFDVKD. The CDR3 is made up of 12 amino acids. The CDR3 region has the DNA TGTGCCACCAGTCAGGGAAACTATGGCTACACCTTC. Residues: CATSQGNYGYTF.

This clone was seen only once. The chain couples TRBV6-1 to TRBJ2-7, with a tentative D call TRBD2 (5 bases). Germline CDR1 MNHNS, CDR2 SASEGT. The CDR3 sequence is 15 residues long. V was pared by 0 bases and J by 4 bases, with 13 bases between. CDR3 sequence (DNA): TGTGCCAGCAGTGAAGCTGGCCCCCGGGGATACGAGCAGTACTTC. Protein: CASSEAGPRGYEQYF.

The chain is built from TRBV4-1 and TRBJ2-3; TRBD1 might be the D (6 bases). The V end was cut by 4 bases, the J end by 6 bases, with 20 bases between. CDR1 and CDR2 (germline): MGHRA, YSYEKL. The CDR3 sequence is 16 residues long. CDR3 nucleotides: TGCGCCAGCAGCCGTTTCCAACAGGGTCAGTTTGATACGCAGTATTTT. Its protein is CASSRFQQGQFDTQYF.

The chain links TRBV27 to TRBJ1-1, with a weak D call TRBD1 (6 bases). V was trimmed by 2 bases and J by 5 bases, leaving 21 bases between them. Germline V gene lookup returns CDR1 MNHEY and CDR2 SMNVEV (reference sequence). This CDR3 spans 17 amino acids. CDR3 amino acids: CASSLRQNPGTPTEAFF. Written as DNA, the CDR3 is TGTGCCAGCAGTTTACGACAGAACCCCGGGACACCGACTGAAGCTTTCTTT.

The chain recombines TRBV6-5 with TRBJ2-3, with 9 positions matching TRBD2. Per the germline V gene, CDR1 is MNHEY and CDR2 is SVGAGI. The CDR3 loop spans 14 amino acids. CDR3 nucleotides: TGTGCTTCGACTAGCGGACACGGGGGGGATACGCAGTATTTT. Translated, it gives CASTSGHGGDTQYF.

The CDR3 reads CASSLLTGGGTDTQYF. The CDR3 DNA sequence: TGTGCCAGCAGCCTCTTAACAGGGGGCGGCACAGATACGCAGTATTTT. The chain employs TRBV3-1 (or the pseudogene TRBV3-2) and TRBJ2-3; 9 nucleotides agree with TRBD1. Germline V gene sequence: CDR1 LGHDT, CDR2 YNNKEL (reference sequence). The CDR3 has 16 residues. The trim removed 4 bases at V and 1 base at J, leaving 6 bases unmatched.

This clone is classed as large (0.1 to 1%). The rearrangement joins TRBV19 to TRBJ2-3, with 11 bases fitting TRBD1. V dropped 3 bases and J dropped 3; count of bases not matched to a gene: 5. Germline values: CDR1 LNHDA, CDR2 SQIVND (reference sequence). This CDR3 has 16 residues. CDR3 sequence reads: CASSIHRDRGTDTQYF. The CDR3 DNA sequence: TGTGCCAGTAGTATTCACCGGGACAGGGGGACAGATACGCAGTATTTT.